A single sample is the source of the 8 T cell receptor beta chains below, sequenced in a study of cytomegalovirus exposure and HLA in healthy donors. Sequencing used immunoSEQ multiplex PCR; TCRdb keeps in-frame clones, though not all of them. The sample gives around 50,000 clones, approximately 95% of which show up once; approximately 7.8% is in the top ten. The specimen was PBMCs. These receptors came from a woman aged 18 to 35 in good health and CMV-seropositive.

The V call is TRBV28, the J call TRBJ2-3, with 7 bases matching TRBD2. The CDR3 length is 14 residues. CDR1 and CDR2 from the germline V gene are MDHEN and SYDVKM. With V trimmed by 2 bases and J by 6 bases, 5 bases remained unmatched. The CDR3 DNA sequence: TGTGCCAGCAGTTTAGGGCGGGGAGGGGATACGCAGTATTTT. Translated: CASSLGRGGDTQYF.

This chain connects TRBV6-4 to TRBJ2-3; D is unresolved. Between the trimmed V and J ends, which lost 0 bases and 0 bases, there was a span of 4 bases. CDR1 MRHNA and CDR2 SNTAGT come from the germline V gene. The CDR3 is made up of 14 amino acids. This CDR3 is CASSDSTSTDTQYF. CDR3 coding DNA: TGTGCCAGCAGTGACTCGACTAGCACAGATACGCAGTATTTT.

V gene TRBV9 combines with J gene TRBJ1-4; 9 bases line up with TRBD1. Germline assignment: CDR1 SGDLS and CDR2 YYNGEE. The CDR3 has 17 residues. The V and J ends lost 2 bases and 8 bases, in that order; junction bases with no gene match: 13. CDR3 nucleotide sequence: TGTGCCAGCAGCGTCGGGACAGGGTTTAGGGCGGGGGAAAAACTGTTTTTT. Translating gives CASSVGTGFRAGEKLFF.

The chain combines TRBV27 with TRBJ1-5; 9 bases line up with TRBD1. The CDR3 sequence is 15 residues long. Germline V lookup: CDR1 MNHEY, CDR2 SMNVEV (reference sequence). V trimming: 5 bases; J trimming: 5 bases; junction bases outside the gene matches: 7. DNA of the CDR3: TGTGCCAGCAGTCCAGGGGGACAGGGTCATCAGCCCCAGCATTTT. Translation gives CASSPGGQGHQPQHF.

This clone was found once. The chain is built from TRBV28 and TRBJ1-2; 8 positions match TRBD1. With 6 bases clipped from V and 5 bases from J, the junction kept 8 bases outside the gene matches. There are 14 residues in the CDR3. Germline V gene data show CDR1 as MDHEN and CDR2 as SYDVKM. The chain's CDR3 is CASSLLRDRYGYTF. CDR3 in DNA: TGTGCCAGCAGCCTTCTCCGGGACAGGTATGGCTACACCTTC.

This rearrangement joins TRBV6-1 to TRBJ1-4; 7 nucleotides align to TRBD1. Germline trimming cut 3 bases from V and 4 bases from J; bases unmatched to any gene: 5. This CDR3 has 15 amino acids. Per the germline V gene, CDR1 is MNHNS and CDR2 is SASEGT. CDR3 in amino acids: CASSDDRALNEKLFF. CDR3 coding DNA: TGTGCCAGCAGTGATGACAGGGCGCTTAATGAAAAACTGTTTTTT.

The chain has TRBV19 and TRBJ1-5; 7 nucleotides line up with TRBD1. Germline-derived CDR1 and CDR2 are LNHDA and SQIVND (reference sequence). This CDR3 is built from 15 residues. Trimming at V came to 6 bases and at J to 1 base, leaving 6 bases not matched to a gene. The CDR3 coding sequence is TGTGCCAGTAGGACAACGACAGGGAGCAATCAGCCCCAGCATTTT. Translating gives CASRTTTGSNQPQHF.

The CDR3 region has the DNA TGCAGCGGGGACAGGGACGGCTATGAGCAGTTCTTC. Amino acid sequence: CSGDRDGYEQFF. The rearrangement uses TRBV29-1 and TRBJ2-1; 9 bases agree with TRBD1. V dropped 7 bases and J dropped 8; count of bases not matched to a gene: 6. Germline CDR1 SQVTM, CDR2 ANQGSEA. The CDR3 is 12 residues long.